This T cell receptor beta chain stems from a study of T cells in Graves' hyperthyroidism and ophthalmopathy. Study results and caveats: Separating ophthalmopathy from stable hyperthyroidism was achieved by a 13 V-J model. Appearing also in blood were most of the thyroid clonotypes expanded above 0.001. Ophthalmopathy, which appeared later, was predicted by the model a median 6.5 months before onset.

This clonotype was counted ten times or more. No antigen is known for it. Researchers amplified the TCR beta CDR3 regions from RNA transcripts. Carried out on the TCR CDR3, a first-round RT-PCR used the HTBI primer set. MiXCR, run by TCRdb on the multiplex PCR reads, gives a single entry per CDR3 protein. This sample yields some 620,000 distinct CDR3 sequences, of which roughly 17% are seen a single time; approximately 3.8% belongs to the top ten. If no ophthalmopathy progression occurred within 18 months, Graves' hyperthyroidism was stable. The germline V and J ends were trimmed by 5 bases and 4 bases, with 15 bases remaining between them. Germline lookup yields CDR1 SGHRS and CDR2 YFSETQ. The CDR3 contains 14 residues.

The TCR comes from a woman younger than 45 with Graves' hyperthyroidism. J is TRBJ1-1 and V is TRBV5-1; a possible D gene is TRBD1 (5 bases). Input material: blood. The CDR3 coding sequence is TGCGCCAGCAGTCCGTCCACAGGCCTCACTGAAGCTTTCTTT. Amino acid sequence: CASSPSTGLTEAFF. Full variable domain (remainder filled in from reference TRBV5-1 and TRBJ1-1): KAGVTQTPRYLIKTRGQQVTLSCSPISGHRSVSWYQQTPGQGLQFLFEYFSETQRNKGNFPGRFSGRQFSNSRSEMNVSTLELGDSALYLCASSPSTGLTEAFFGQGTRLTVV.